These 5 T cell receptor beta chains were sequenced from one sample in a study of shared clonotypes between healthy human individuals. The method was immunoSEQ multiplex PCR; TCRdb's version includes in-frame clones alone and lacks a portion of them. In the table there are fewer than 500,000 clones, nearly 80% of which are singletons. Sequencing was performed on PBMCs. The receptors shown here come from a woman aged 40 to 50 in good health. Some clones in this sample may be carry-over from other donors' samples.

In DNA, the CDR3 is TGTGCCAGCAGTGATCATAGCGGGAGCCCCTACAATGAGCAGTTCTTC. This sequence encodes CASSDHSGSPYNEQFF. The rearrangement joins TRBV6-1 to TRBJ2-1; 9 nucleotides line up with TRBD2. Germline V gene data show CDR1 as MNHNS and CDR2 as SASEGT. V lost 3 bases, J lost 2 bases, and 5 bases stayed unmatched. The CDR3 runs to 16 residues.

The chain links TRBV10-1 to TRBJ2-1; unclear D gene. The V and J ends lost 2 bases and 6 bases respectively, with 14 bases between them. Germline V gene lookup returns CDR1 WNHNN and CDR2 SYGVQD (reference sequence). This CDR3 comprises 15 residues. CDR3 nucleotides: TGCGCCAGCAGTGAGCCCGGATTGGGGTCCAATGAGCAGTTCTTC. It is translated as CASSEPGLGSNEQFF.

The chain recombines TRBV18 with TRBJ1-5; D not certain. V lost 3 bases, J lost 4 bases, and 4 bases lay in between. This CDR3 spans 12 amino acids. Germline CDR1 reads KGHSH; CDR2 reads LQKENI. CDR3 coding DNA: TGTGCCAGCTCACCGATGAATCAGCCCCAGCATTTT. Translating it yields CASSPMNQPQHF.

This clone appeared a single time. This sequence joins TRBV5-1 and TRBJ2-5, with a tentative D call TRBD2 (5 bases). Deletions cut 4 bases from V and 3 bases from J, with 19 bases between. The CDR3 runs 16 residues. The germline CDR1 and CDR2 sequences are SGHRS and YFSETQ. The CDR3 spells CASSGVVGSKEETQYF. DNA of the CDR3: TGCGCCAGCAGCGGCGTCGTAGGGAGTAAAGAAGAGACCCAGTACTTC.

The V and J genes are TRBV15 and TRBJ1-5, with unresolved D. The V end lost 0 bases, the J end lost 0 bases, and 6 bases lay between the germline ends. The CDR3 is 15 amino acids. From germline, CDR1 is LNHNV and CDR2 YYDKDF (reference sequence). The CDR3 sequence: CATSRDGNSNQPQHF. The CDR3 nucleotides read TGTGCCACCAGCAGAGACGGGAATAGCAATCAGCCCCAGCATTTT.